Described below is a single TCR beta chain sequence and its context. The target of this receptor is not known. No much larger clone is present one base from it, and per-base qualities are unavailable. Using the deep immunoSEQ assay, TCR CDR3 regions were amplified from genomic DNA by multiplex PCR. Extracted genomic DNA from each cell subset was spread evenly across all wells of several immunoSEQ 96-well plates, with each plate serving as a replicate. For sorted subsets, about 210 ng of genomic DNA, equivalent to 30,000 or so T cell genomes, went into each replicate PCR. The purified libraries were quantified using a Qubit 3.0 fluorometer, sized with a Bioanalyzer 2100, and then quantified again using the KAPA Library Quantification kit. Each immunoSEQ 96-well plate was sequenced on its own single-read 150-cycle Illumina NextSeq 550 flow cell. The authors processed their data as follows. Because the immunoSEQ output held only junctional sequences and lacked quality scores, the filtering could not match the filtering applied to full-length reads. Sequences were annotated with PyIR, a Python wrapper for IgBLAST v1.9, using IMGT germline references to assign V/J genes and CDR3. Reads were filtered out if the reads had weak V/J assignments (E-value above 1e-6), no CDR3, stop codons, out-of-frame junctions, or ambiguous translated residues. A V3J clonotype was defined by an identical inferred V gene, J gene, and CDR3 amino acid sequence. The percentage overlap between two repertoires was calculated by dividing the number of shared unique clonotypes by the size of the smaller repertoire. Three approaches were used to assess repertoire richness: RTK rarefaction, the Chao1 estimator, and Recon v2.1 estimates of unobserved clonotypes. For all TCRbeta clonotypes obtained by the gDNA method from a handful of donors, generation probabilities were computed with OLGA. As stored in TCRdb, this immuneACCESS dataset retains in-frame rearrangements with V and J assigned. A fraction of the clones does not appear; measured against another copy, unresolved V genes explain less than half of the discrepancy, and the remainder lacks a known reason. That table supplies the V and J calls and clone size; D and trimming were determined from the DNA. The table for this sample lists about 1 million clones; approximately 78% of them were counted only once. 0.5% to 0.6% of the sample is held by the ten biggest clonotypes.

The data are from a study of shared clonotypes between healthy human individuals (dated by TCRdb to 2020 to 2022). For the study in its entirety: A few men and a couple of women, aged 18 to 49 years, made up the cohort. For each donor, CD4 naive and CD4 memory were each given three plates, CD8 naive was given two plates, and CD8 memory was given one plate. The study deeply sequenced blood TCR repertoires of five healthy adults to estimate repertoire size and the extent of clonotype sharing between individuals. Libraries were prepared and TCR repertoires were sequenced by different laboratories using diverse techniques, in order to increase sequencing depth and limit assay-specific biases. Each donor's leukapheresis produced roughly between roughly 0.85 and 9 billion PBMCs. Results and caveats for the whole study, not just this receptor: Sampling was restricted to blood, and TCR repertoires in tissue are likely to differ from TCR repertoires in blood. When a handful of donors were compared, the shared fraction of clonotypes was around 5% for naive CD4, approximately 3.5% for naive CD8, more than 2% for memory CD4, and 0.4% for memory CD8. Compared with non-shared clonotypes, the clonotypes found in all four sorted-subset donors had higher generation probabilities. Incomplete sequencing was indicated by rarefaction of sorted-subset datasets, despite the large sequencing depth. Pairwise subsampling led to the expectation that sequencing depth would affect the degree of clonotype sharing among donors. Naive subsets generally had larger estimated clonotype richness than memory subsets did. Because the study included a small number of donors, the genetic and exposure-history diversity represented was limited.

The donors were healthy, HIV-negative adults with no recently reported acute infections or vaccinations. Every donor was a Caucasian adult residing in Nashville, Tennessee, USA. CD4+ T cells were enriched by magnetic negative selection, after which naive cells were positively selected on CD45RA and the negative fraction was taken as the memory subset. After blood collection by leukapheresis, PBMCs were isolated using Ficoll-Histopaque density gradient centrifugation and then cryopreserved in the vapor phase of liquid nitrogen. Purity and quantity of every magnetically sorted T cell population were checked by analytical flow cytometry. Each sorted fraction had its genomic DNA isolated and then quantified by UV absorbance on a Nanodrop 2000c. There are 14 amino acids in the CDR3, from cysteine to phenylalanine inclusive. Only CDR3 DNA remains: 42 bases, in frame from the first base. CDR1 and CDR2 were assigned from the germline V gene as SNHLY and FYNNEI. V and J are trimmed by 8 bases and 0 bases, and the gene matches miss 5 bases of the junction.

The clonotype originates from a man aged 18-30 years in good health. Some clones in this sample may be carry-over from other donors' samples. The chain uses TRBV2 and TRBJ2-7, with 9 central nucleotides matching TRBD2. Sequencing was performed on memory CD4+ T cells from PBMCs. The sample's cell subset or site, from its label and the paper: CD45RA-negative fraction. The DNA is as follows: TGTGCCAGCGAGACTAGCGGTAGCTCCTACGAGCAGTACTTC. It is translated as CASETSGSSYEQYF.